Shown below are 4 T cell receptor beta chains from a single sample sequenced in a study of cytomegalovirus exposure and HLA in healthy donors. The primer mix had 60 Vbeta and 13 Jbeta primers. The table came from immunoSEQ multiplex PCR; TCRdb's copy has only in-frame clones and leaves some out. This sample carries some 150,000 clones, roughly 77% of them seen once, and the ten largest clones take 3% to 3.5%. Sequencing used PBMCs. The receptors derive from a man aged 35 to 55 in good health and CMV-seronegative.

This chain links TRBV27 with TRBJ2-2; 8 bases align to TRBD1. CDR1 is MNHEY, CDR2 SMNVEV, per germline (reference sequence). V was pared by 6 bases and J by 7 bases, with 7 bases of the junction left unmatched. CDR3 size: 14 residues. The CDR3 nucleotides read TGTGCCAGCAGCGGACAGGGAGGTTACGGGGAGCTGTTTTTT. Residues: CASSGQGGYGELFF.

This clone was seen a few times. The genes are TRBV5-4 and TRBJ2-7; D gene unclear. Germline assignment: CDR1 SGHNT and CDR2 YYREEE (reference sequence). CDR3 length: 13 amino acids. Trimming removed 0 bases from V and 6 bases from J, with 10 bases in between. The CDR3 DNA follows: TGTGCCAGCAGCTTGGATTTGACTGCCGAGCAGTACTTC. It specifies CASSLDLTAEQYF. Variable domain in full (rest from reference TRBV5-4 and TRBJ2-7): ETGVTQSPTHLIKTRGQQVTLRCSSQSGHNTVSWYQQALGQGPQFIFQYYREEENGRGNFPPRFSGLQFPNYSSELNVNALELDDSALYLCASSLDLTAEQYFGPGTRLTVT.

V and J are TRBV6-4 and TRBJ2-7, with 8 bases fitting TRBD1. CDR1 and CDR2 from the germline V gene are MRHNA and SNTAGT. CDR3 length: 19 amino acids. V lost 2 bases to trimming and J lost 1 base; unmatched junction nucleotides: 16. The CDR3 is CASSDNYHQGQGFSYEQYF. DNA of the CDR3: TGTGCCAGCAGTGACAACTACCACCAAGGACAGGGATTTTCCTACGAGCAGTACTTC.

V is TRBV19 and J is TRBJ1-1; D not resolved. This CDR3 is built from 13 residues. The V gene lost 6 bases and the J gene lost 1 base, with 9 bases spanning the gap. Germline assignment: CDR1 LNHDA and CDR2 SQIVND (reference sequence). The CDR3 sequence is CASRTTGNTEAFF. In DNA, the CDR3 is TGTGCCAGTAGGACAACTGGGAACACTGAAGCTTTCTTT.